These 29 T cell receptor beta chains share one sample of origin, sequenced in a study of long-term antiretroviral therapy in people with HIV. Run at survey level, the immunoSEQ assay was version v3.0. Measured with immunoSEQ multiplex PCR; TCRdb has only the in-frame clones, and not every one. The data show under 15,000 clones, over 65% seen once. This sample comprised unsorted PBMCs, obtained 1.3 years after starting antiretroviral therapy. The receptors were sampled from a woman younger than 35 with HIV.

V and J are TRBV5-1 and TRBJ1-2; 7 bases are shared with TRBD1. Unmatched junction bases numbered 7, after V lost 3 bases and J lost 8 bases. This CDR3 has 13 amino acids. In germline, CDR1 is SGHRS, CDR2 YFSETQ. CDR3 bases: TGCGCCAGCAGCTCTGGACAGGCCCCAGGCTACACCTTC. It yields the protein CASSSGQAPGYTF.

The chain combines TRBV29-1 with TRBJ1-4, with D maybe TRBD1 (5 bases). The CDR3 is 12 residues long. The V gene's germline CDR1 is SQVTM and CDR2 ANQGSEA. V lost 7 bases and J lost 10, with 16 bases in between. The CDR3 sequence is CSAGGREGKLFF. DNA of the CDR3: TGCAGCGCCGGGGGAAGGGAGGGAAAACTGTTTTTT.

This chain joins TRBV5-1 and TRBJ2-1; TRBD2 agrees at 9 bases. The J segment lost 7 bases and the V segment lost 4 bases, leaving 12 bases of the junction unmatched. CDR1 SGHRS and CDR2 YFSETQ come from the germline V gene. This CDR3 contains 16 residues. CDR3 sequence: CASSRLFLAGSNEQFF. The CDR3 nucleotides read TGCGCCAGCAGCCGACTGTTCCTAGCGGGGTCAAATGAGCAGTTCTTC. The full variable domain, completed using reference TRBV5-1 and TRBJ2-1, is KAGVTQTPRYLIKTRGQQVTLSCSPISGHRSVSWYQQTPGQGLQFLFEYFSETQRNKGNFPGRFSGRQFSNSRSEMNVSTLELGDSALYLCASSRLFLAGSNEQFFGPGTRLTVL.

This clone was counted a few times. The V gene is TRBV7-9, the J gene TRBJ1-5; TRBD1 agrees at 8 bases. CDR1 and CDR2 (germline): SEHNR, FQNEAQ (reference sequence). The CDR3 covers 15 residues. V shed 5 bases, J shed 5 bases, and the junction held 8 bases outside the gene matches. The CDR3 reads CASSLDRERDQPQHF. The DNA of the CDR3 is TGTGCCAGCAGCCTGGACAGGGAGAGGGATCAGCCCCAGCATTTT.

The chain links TRBV5-6 to TRBJ1-3; D not certain. CDR1 and CDR2 from the germline V gene are SGHDT and YYEEEE. V was clipped by 7 bases and J by 2 bases, with 16 bases between them. This CDR3 has 15 amino acids. In nucleotides, the CDR3 is TGTGCCAGCTCCCCCGGAGCGGGGACTGGAAACACCATATATTTT. It encodes CASSPGAGTGNTIYF.

This rearrangement joins TRBV27 to TRBJ2-7; 7 bases line up with TRBD2. The CDR3 has 13 residues. V was clipped by 3 bases and J by 6 bases; unmatched bases: 5. The germline V gene encodes CDR1 MNHEY and CDR2 SMNVEV (reference sequence). The CDR3 sequence: CASSFGEGGEQYF. The CDR3 region has the DNA TGTGCCAGCAGTTTCGGGGAGGGAGGCGAGCAGTACTTC.

The CDR3 loop reads CASSLSVVRDEKLFF. CDR3 sequence (DNA): TGTGCCAGCAGCTTAAGCGTGGTCAGGGATGAAAAACTGTTTTTT. The chain couples TRBV7-9 to TRBJ1-4, with D tentatively TRBD1 (5 bases). The CDR3 length is 15 residues. Germline assignment: CDR1 SEHNR and CDR2 FQNEAQ (reference sequence). The V and J ends lost 2 bases and 6 bases respectively, with 13 bases between them. Looking up the rest from reference TRBV7-9 and TRBJ1-4 gives the full variable domain: DTGVSQNPRHKITKRGQNVTFRCDPISEHNRLYWYRQTLGQGPEFLTYFQNEAQLEKSRLLSDRFSAERPKGSFSTLEIQRTEQGDSAMYLCASSLSVVRDEKLFFGSGTQLSVL.

The chain carries TRBV5-1 and TRBJ2-7; 8 bases line up with TRBD1. Losses at the gene ends were 0 bases for V and 1 base for J; bases not matched to a gene: 3. The CDR3 length is 15 residues. CDR1 is SGHRS, CDR2 YFSETQ, per germline. CDR3 sequence (DNA): TGCGCCAGCAGCTTGGGACAGGGGCTATCCTACGAGCAGTACTTC. It is translated as CASSLGQGLSYEQYF.

The rearrangement uses TRBV5-1 and TRBJ2-2, with D tentatively TRBD2 (6 bases). The length of the CDR3 is 16 residues. Deletions cut 1 base from V and 1 base from J, with 11 bases between. Per the germline V gene, CDR1 is SGHRS and CDR2 is YFSETQ. CDR3 DNA: TGCGCCAGCAGCTTGAACTGGCGGGAGAACACCGGGGAGCTGTTTTTT. Protein sequence: CASSLNWRENTGELFF.

The CDR3 bases are TGTGCCAGCAGTGAAAGGACTAGCGGAGAGACCCAGTACTTC. Translated, it gives CASSERTSGETQYF. J is TRBJ2-5 and V is TRBV2; 10 nucleotides agree with TRBD2. CDR3 length: 14 amino acids. Per germline, CDR1 SNHLY and CDR2 FYNNEI. V lost 2 bases and J lost 4; bases outside the gene matches: 1.

This sequence joins TRBV2 and TRBJ1-6; 9 nucleotides line up with TRBD1. Germline V gene lookup returns CDR1 SNHLY and CDR2 FYNNEI. CDR3 length: 14 residues. The ends lost 3 bases at V and 10 bases at J; junction bases unmatched: 4. CDR3 sequence reads: CASSDGTGRSPLHF. The CDR3 DNA reads TGTGCCAGCAGTGACGGGACAGGGAGATCACCCCTCCACTTT. Based on the CDR3 plus reference TRBV2 and TRBJ1-6, the full variable domain is EPEVTQTPSHQVTQMGQEVILRCVPISNHLYFYWYRQILGQKVEFLVSFYNNEISEKSEIFDDQFSVERPDGSNFTLKIRSTKLEDSAMYFCASSDGTGRSPLHFGNGTRLTVT.

This clone was counted a single time. The chain carries TRBV7-2 and TRBJ2-7; no reliable D call. The CDR3 spans 14 residues. Trimming pared 4 bases from V and 0 bases from J, leaving 10 bases between. The germline V gene encodes CDR1 SGHTA and CDR2 FQGNSA. The CDR3 reads CASSSIRSSYEQYF. In nucleotides, the CDR3 is TGTGCCAGCAGCTCGATCCGAAGCTCCTACGAGCAGTACTTC.

The sample holds a few counts of this clone. CDR3: CASSQVVGTSGGEQFF. CDR3 bases: TGTGCCAGCAGCCAAGTCGTGGGGACTAGCGGGGGCGAGCAGTTCTTC. This chain joins TRBV4-2 and TRBJ2-1; 14 bases are shared with TRBD2. In germline, CDR1 is LGHNA, CDR2 YNFKEQ. The CDR3 totals 16 residues. J was trimmed by 10 bases and V by 1 base; bases with no gene match: 6.

The J gene is TRBJ1-1, the V gene TRBV5-1; D may be TRBD1 (5 bases). Per the germline V gene, CDR1 is SGHRS and CDR2 is YFSETQ. The CDR3 is 14 residues long. V was shortened by 0 bases and J by 2 bases, with 8 bases between the two germline ends. The CDR3, as DNA: TGCGCCAGCAGCTTGGGACAGCCCAACACTGAAGCTTTCTTT. It translates to CASSLGQPNTEAFF.

The J gene is TRBJ1-1, the V gene TRBV11-1; 12 bases fit TRBD1. Trimming took 5 bases from V and 7 from J; bases not matched to a gene: 11. Germline loops: CDR1 SGHAT, CDR2 FQDESV (reference sequence). The length of the CDR3 is 16 residues. CDR3 nucleotide sequence: TGTGCCAGCAGCCCCGGGACAGGGGGCCTTTTTAGTGAAGCTTTCTTT. Protein: CASSPGTGGLFSEAFF.

The V and J genes are TRBV6-5 and TRBJ1-1; D perhaps matches TRBD1 (6 bases). This CDR3 is 12 amino acids long. Between the trimmed V and J ends, which lost 8 bases and 4 bases, there was a span of 11 bases. Germline V gene lookup returns CDR1 MNHEY and CDR2 SVGAGI. The CDR3 coding sequence is TGTGCCAGCGTCAGAGGGGGCACTGAAGCTTTCTTT. Encoded protein: CASVRGGTEAFF.

The V gene is TRBV9, the J gene TRBJ2-3, with 9 bases that match TRBD2. CDR1 is SGDLS and CDR2 is YYNGEE in the germline V gene. The CDR3 runs to 15 residues. V shed 0 bases and J 5 bases; nucleotides not matched to a gene: 4. The CDR3 DNA reads TGTGCCAGCAGCGTAGATATGCGGGGGGGAGATACGCAGTATTTT. It translates to CASSVDMRGGDTQYF.

About this clone: The same CDR3 arises from other DNA sequences in this sample as well. The chain recombines TRBV15 with TRBJ1-4; the D is unclear. CDR1 and CDR2 from the germline V gene are LNHNV and YYDKDF (reference sequence). The CDR3 totals 15 residues. V was pared by 5 bases and J by 3 bases, with 13 bases between. CDR3 in DNA: TGTGCCACCAGCTCTTCAGGAGCCTCTAATGAAAAACTGTTTTTT. Amino acid sequence: CATSSSGASNEKLFF. Looking up the rest from reference TRBV15 and TRBJ1-4 gives the full variable domain: DAMVIQNPRYQVTQFGKPVTLSCSQTLNHNVMYWYQQKSSQAPKLLFHYYDKDFNNEADTPDNFQSRRPNTSFCFLDIRSPGLGDTAMYLCATSSSGASNEKLFFGSGTQLSVL.

J is TRBJ2-7 and V is TRBV4-3, with 7 bases matching TRBD2. CDR1 and CDR2 from the germline V gene are LGHNA and YSLEER. This CDR3 has 17 residues. The V gene end was trimmed by 0 bases and the J gene end by 7 bases; junction bases not matched to a gene: 15. Here the CDR3 reads CASSQDKSSGPLGEQYF. In DNA form, the CDR3 reads TGCGCCAGCAGCCAAGATAAGTCTAGCGGACCTCTGGGGGAGCAGTACTTC.

CDR3 sequence: CASSASLAGATKQYF. DNA for the CDR3: TGTGCCAGCAGCGCGTCCCTAGCGGGGGCTACAAAGCAGTACTTC. The rearrangement links TRBV7-8 to TRBJ2-7; 10 nucleotides match TRBD2. The CDR3 runs 15 residues. The V gene's germline CDR1 is SGHVS and CDR2 FQNEAQ. Unmatched junction bases numbered 12, after V lost 5 bases and J lost 8 bases.

CDR3 in amino acids: CASSSYQNLSNQPQHF. The CDR3 nucleotides read TGCGCCAGCAGCAGTTATCAGAACCTTAGCAATCAGCCCCAGCATTTT. This rearrangement joins TRBV10-1 to TRBJ1-5; D is ambiguous. Germline V gene lookup returns CDR1 WNHNN and CDR2 SYGVQD (reference sequence). Between the trimmed V and J ends, which lost 6 bases and 0 bases, there was a span of 15 bases. The CDR3 loop spans 16 amino acids.

J is TRBJ1-2 and V is TRBV7-9; D gene ambiguous. Trimming stripped 3 bases from V and 14 bases from J, with 16 bases between. CDR3 size: 12 residues. Germline V gene data show CDR1 as SEHNR and CDR2 as FQNEAQ (reference sequence). The CDR3 DNA follows: TGTGCCAGCAGCTTCGATCTGAGTGCGCAGACCTTC. This codes for CASSFDLSAQTF.

V usage is TRBV5-1 and J usage is TRBJ1-1; the match to TRBD1 covers 7 bases. The CDR3 extends over 16 amino acids. The ends lost 3 bases at V and 4 bases at J; junction bases unmatched: 12. Germline-derived CDR1 and CDR2 are SGHRS and YFSETQ. The DNA of the CDR3 is TGCGCCAGCAGCTGGGGAACAGGGGTAGGTCGCACTGAAGCTTTCTTT. It specifies CASSWGTGVGRTEAFF.

V is TRBV27 and J is TRBJ2-1; TRBD2 might be the D (7 bases). Germline CDR1 reads MNHEY; CDR2 reads SMNVEV (reference sequence). CDR3 size: 15 residues. Trimming cost V 3 bases and J 0 bases, with 9 bases left between them. CDR3 coding DNA: TGTGCCAGCAGTTTGGGGGGGCCCTCCTACAATGAGCAGTTCTTC. Protein product: CASSLGGPSYNEQFF.

The chain links TRBV28 to TRBJ1-2; no clear D gene. V shed 3 bases and J shed 2 bases, with 10 bases lying between them. CDR1 and CDR2 (germline): MDHEN, SYDVKM. The CDR3 is 14 residues long. For the CDR3, the DNA is TGTGCCAGCAGTTTCATTCTGGGAAACTATGGCTACACCTTC. Translated: CASSFILGNYGYTF.

This clone has only one observation. The V call is TRBV28, the J call TRBJ2-1; TRBD2 aligns across 8 bases. The J segment lost 5 bases and the V segment lost 2 bases, leaving 5 bases of the junction unmatched. This CDR3 spans 15 amino acids. Germline V gene lookup returns CDR1 MDHEN and CDR2 SYDVKM. The CDR3 DNA is TGTGCCAGCAGTTTAAGGAGCGGGAGAAACAATGAGCAGTTCTTC. Amino acids: CASSLRSGRNNEQFF.

The genes are TRBV2 and TRBJ2-1; 9 bases agree with TRBD2. After removal of 4 bases from V and 4 bases from J, the junction contained 5 bases not matched to a gene. Germline lookup yields CDR1 SNHLY and CDR2 FYNNEI. This CDR3 has 15 amino acids. The CDR3, as DNA: TGTGCCAGCAGTGGAGCGGGGGGCCTATACAATGAGCAGTTCTTC. Translation: CASSGAGGLYNEQFF. Full variable domain (remainder filled in from reference TRBV2 and TRBJ2-1): EPEVTQTPSHQVTQMGQEVILRCVPISNHLYFYWYRQILGQKVEFLVSFYNNEISEKSEIFDDQFSVERPDGSNFTLKIRSTKLEDSAMYFCASSGAGGLYNEQFFGPGTRLTVL.

This chain uses TRBV28 with TRBJ2-3, with D perhaps TRBD1 (5 bases). Trimming took off 8 bases at V and 9 bases at J, with 18 bases between the two ends. Germline values: CDR1 MDHEN, CDR2 SYDVKM. This CDR3 is 13 amino acids long. DNA for the CDR3: TGTGCCAGCTGTGGCCAGGGCGTTACGACGCAGTATTTT. It specifies CASCGQGVTTQYF.

V gene TRBV10-3 combines with J gene TRBJ1-1, with D uncertain. The ends were cut back, 1 base at V and 1 base at J, with 10 bases in the middle. The CDR3 is 15 amino acids. CDR1 is ENHRY, CDR2 SYGVKD, per germline. CDR3 sequence (DNA): TGTGCCATCAGTGAGTGGGAGGGTGCGAACACTGAAGCTTTCTTT. This translates into CAISEWEGANTEAFF.